This TCR beta chain was captured by sequencing in a study of T-cell reconstitution after alpha-beta-depleted transplantation in children. Preparation of the TCRbeta library was carried out with unique molecular identifiers. TCRdb fed the PCR reads into MiXCR, producing one record per CDR3 protein. The table lists 700,000 or so distinct CDR3 sequences, 10% to 15% of them singletons, with 0.79% in the top ten. The CDR3 runs 18 residues. Germline-derived CDR1 and CDR2 are SGHVS and FQNEAQ. V gave up 3 bases and J gave up 6 bases; unmatched junction bases: 13. Only a few counts were recorded for this clonotype. Its target is not known. Study conclusions and caveats: Newly produced T cells mostly provided counts and TCRbeta diversity after one year, as hyperexpanded clones declined. Certain patients had high TCRbeta diversity at day 60, and it came from recipient T cells and thymic progenitors that survived. Several hundred expanded graft clones reportedly were the source of alpha-beta T cells about two months after transplant.

The receptor was derived from a girl aged 2-10 years with congenital amegakaryocytic thrombocytopenia, due to receive a stem cell transplant. Sample: PBMCs, taken before TCRalphabeta/CD19-depleted stem cell transplant. V is TRBV7-8 and J is TRBJ2-3, with 12 bases matching TRBD2. CDR3 sequence (DNA): TGTGCCAGCAGCTTGCGGGTTCGACTAGCGGGAGACGCCGATACGCAGTATTTT. Protein product: CASSLRVRLAGDADTQYF.